Below, 5 T cell receptor beta chains from the same sample are listed, as sequenced in a study of cytomegalovirus exposure and HLA in healthy donors (TCRdb year 2017). The library was obtained by the immunoSEQ multiplex PCR assay. The multiplex PCR relied on a mix of 60 forward primers for TCR Vbeta segments and 13 reverse primers for TCR Jbeta segments. TCRdb took over this immuneACCESS table, retaining in-frame rearrangements with V and J assigned. Such tables are incomplete; in checked studies, under half of the missing clones stem from an unresolved V gene, and the remainder is unexplained. In all, the sample holds more than 150,000 clones, and just under 80% of those were seen once. The ten largest clones add up to 7% of the sample. Sequences were obtained from PBMCs. These receptors all stem from a woman aged 40 to 49 in good health and CMV-seropositive.

The V gene is TRBV11-3, the J gene TRBJ2-2; a weak D match, TRBD2 (6 bases). Germline values: CDR1 SGHNT, CDR2 YENEEA. V was shortened by 5 bases and J by 4 bases, with 17 bases between the two germline ends. There are 16 residues in the CDR3. The CDR3 here is CASSPEGVIGTGELFF. The CDR3 nucleotides are TGTGCCAGCAGCCCGGAGGGTGTTATAGGCACCGGGGAGCTGTTTTTT.

The chain employs TRBV28 and TRBJ1-2, with D uncertain. The CDR3 runs 14 residues. Germline V gene lookup returns CDR1 MDHEN and CDR2 SYDVKM. V lost 6 bases, J lost 8 bases, and 19 bases lay in between. The CDR3 is CASRADVSLSGYTF. The CDR3 bases are TGTGCCAGCAGAGCGGACGTTTCCCTCAGCGGCTACACCTTC.

V is TRBV7-6 and J is TRBJ2-3; the D gene is possibly TRBD1 (6 bases). The ends were cut back, 5 bases at V and 4 bases at J, with 13 bases in the middle. Germline-derived CDR1 and CDR2 are SGHVS and FNYEAQ. This CDR3 spans 14 amino acids. This CDR3 reads CASSGDRNPDTQYF. In DNA form, the CDR3 reads TGTGCCAGCAGCGGTGACAGGAACCCAGATACGCAGTATTTT.

This clone was observed a few times. The V gene is TRBV14, the J gene TRBJ2-2; 7 nucleotides match TRBD1. This CDR3 contains 13 residues. Germline CDR1 and CDR2: SGHDN and FVKESK. V dropped 3 bases and J dropped 13; count of bases not matched to a gene: 8. This CDR3 is CASSQKTGVGLFF. The CDR3, as DNA: TGTGCCAGCAGCCAGAAAACAGGGGTTGGGCTGTTTTTT.

The chain uses TRBV11-1 and TRBJ1-1; D is uncertain. CDR1 is SGHAT and CDR2 is FQDESV in the germline V gene (reference sequence). The CDR3 has 14 residues. V gave up 1 base and J gave up 2 bases, with 8 bases separating them. The CDR3 loop is CASSLVPDNTEAFF. CDR3 bases: TGTGCCAGCAGCTTAGTCCCAGATAACACTGAAGCTTTCTTT.